This T cell receptor (beta chain) was obtained from a study of OX40 agonist ivuxolimab in advanced cancers. Samples of blood were obtained at baseline, on cycle 4 day 1, and on cycle 7 day 1. Assay used: immunoSEQ multiplex PCR; TCRdb lists only in-frame clones, some missing. This table has roughly 64,000 clones, around 84% appearing once. This CDR3 has 13 amino acids. Germline-derived CDR1 and CDR2 are SGHAT and FQNNGV. The germline V and J ends were trimmed by 5 bases and 11 bases, with 18 bases remaining between them. The sequenced sample was CD4+ or CD8+ T cells sorted from blood, obtained in a trial of the OX40 agonist ivuxolimab. The sequence was collected from an adult with an advanced solid tumor such as melanoma, head and neck, liver or kidney cancer. The chain carries TRBV11-2 and TRBJ1-1; D may be TRBD1 (5 bases). CDR3 DNA sequence: TGTGCCAGCAGCCAGGAGCGGGACGGGAGGGCTTTCTTT. It codes for CASSQERDGRAFF.